The T cell receptor (beta chain) described here comes from a study of T cell responses to AZD1222 COVID-19 vaccine. Study-level findings and limits: Baseline serostatus was positive in only six AZD1222 recipients. Sampling captured repertoires only after the peak T cell response. White British donors predominated, females outnumbered males, and clonal diversity was possibly underestimated. The reported proportion of spike-specific TCRs targeting unmutated variant regions was nearly half.

In regard to this clone: Its antigen is undetermined.

Data came from immunoSEQ multiplex PCR; TCRdb stores just in-frame clones and leaves some out. The profile shows some 200,000 clones, about 92% of them singletons. This specimen consisted of peripheral blood, obtained 28 days after the second dose of the MenACWY control vaccine. This clonotype was obtained from an adult who received the MenACWY meningococcal vaccine as a control.

The CDR3: CASSLLAGGLKQYF. The CDR3 region has the DNA TGTGCCAGCAGTCTTCTAGCGGGAGGCTTAAAGCAGTACTTC. The chain has TRBV6-2 or TRBV6-3 and TRBJ2-7; 11 bases are a match to TRBD2. Germline CDR1 and CDR2: MNHEY and SVGEGT. CDR3 length: 14 amino acids. J lost 8 bases, V lost 5 bases, and 8 bases had no gene match.